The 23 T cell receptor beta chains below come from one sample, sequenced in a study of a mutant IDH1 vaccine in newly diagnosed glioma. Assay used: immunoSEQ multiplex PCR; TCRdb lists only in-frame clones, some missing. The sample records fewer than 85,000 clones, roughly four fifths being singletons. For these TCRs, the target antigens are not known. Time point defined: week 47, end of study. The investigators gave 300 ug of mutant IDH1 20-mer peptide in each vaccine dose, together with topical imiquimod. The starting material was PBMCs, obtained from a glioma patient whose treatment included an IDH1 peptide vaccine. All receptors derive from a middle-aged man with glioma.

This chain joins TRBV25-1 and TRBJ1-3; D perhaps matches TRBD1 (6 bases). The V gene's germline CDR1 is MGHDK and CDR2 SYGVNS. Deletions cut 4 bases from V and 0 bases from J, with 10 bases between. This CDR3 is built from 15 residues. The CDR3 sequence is CASSGYRVSGNTIYF. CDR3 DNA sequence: TGTGCCAGCAGTGGATACAGGGTCTCTGGAAACACCATATATTTT.

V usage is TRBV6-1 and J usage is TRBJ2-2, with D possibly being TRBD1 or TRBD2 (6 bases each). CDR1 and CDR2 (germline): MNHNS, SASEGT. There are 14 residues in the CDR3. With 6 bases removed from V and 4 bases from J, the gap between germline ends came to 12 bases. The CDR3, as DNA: TGTGCCAGCAGCCCCAGGGGAGGCACCGGGGAGCTGTTTTTT. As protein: CASSPRGGTGELFF.

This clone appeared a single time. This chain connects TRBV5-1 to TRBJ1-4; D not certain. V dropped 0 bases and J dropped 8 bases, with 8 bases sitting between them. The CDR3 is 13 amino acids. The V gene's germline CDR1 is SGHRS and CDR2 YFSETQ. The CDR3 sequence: CASSLAGREKLFF. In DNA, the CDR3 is TGCGCCAGCAGCTTGGCCGGACGGGAAAAACTGTTTTTT.

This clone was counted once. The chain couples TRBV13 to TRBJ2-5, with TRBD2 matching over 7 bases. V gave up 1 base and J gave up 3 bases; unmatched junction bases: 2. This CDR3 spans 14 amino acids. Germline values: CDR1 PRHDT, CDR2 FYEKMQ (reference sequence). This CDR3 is CASSLEAGEETQYF. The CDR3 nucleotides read TGTGCCAGCAGCTTAGAGGCGGGGGAAGAGACCCAGTACTTC.

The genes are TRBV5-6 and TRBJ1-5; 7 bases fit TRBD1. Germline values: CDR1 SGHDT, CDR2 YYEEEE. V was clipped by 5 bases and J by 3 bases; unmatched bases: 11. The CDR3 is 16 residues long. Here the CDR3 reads CASRDARQGHNQPQHF. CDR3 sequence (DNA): TGTGCCAGCAGGGATGCACGACAGGGCCACAATCAGCCCCAGCATTTT. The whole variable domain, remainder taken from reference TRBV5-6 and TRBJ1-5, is DAGVTQSPTHLIKTRGQQVTLRCSPKSGHDTVSWYQQALGQGPQFIFQYYEEEERQRGNFPDRFSGHQFPNYSSELNVNALLLGDSALYLCASRDARQGHNQPQHFGDGTRLSIL.

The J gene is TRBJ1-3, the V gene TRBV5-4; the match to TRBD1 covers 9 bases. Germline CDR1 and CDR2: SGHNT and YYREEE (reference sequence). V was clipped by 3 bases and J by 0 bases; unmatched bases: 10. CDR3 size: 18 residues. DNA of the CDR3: TGTGCCAGCAGCTCTCACTGGGACAGGGCTAGCTCTGGAAACACCATATATTTT. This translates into CASSSHWDRASSGNTIYF.

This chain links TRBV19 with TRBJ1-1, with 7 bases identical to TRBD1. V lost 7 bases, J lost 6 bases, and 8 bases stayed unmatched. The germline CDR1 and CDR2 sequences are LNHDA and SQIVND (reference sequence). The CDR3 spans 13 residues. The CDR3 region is CASTDRVGAEAFF. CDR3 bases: TGTGCCAGTACAGACAGGGTGGGCGCTGAAGCTTTCTTT.

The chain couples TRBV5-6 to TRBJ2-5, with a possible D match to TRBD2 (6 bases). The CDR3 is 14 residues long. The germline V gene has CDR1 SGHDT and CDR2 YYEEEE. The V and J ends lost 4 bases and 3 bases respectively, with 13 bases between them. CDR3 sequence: CASSPGWREETQYF. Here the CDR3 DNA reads TGTGCCAGCAGCCCGGGCTGGAGGGAAGAGACCCAGTACTTC.

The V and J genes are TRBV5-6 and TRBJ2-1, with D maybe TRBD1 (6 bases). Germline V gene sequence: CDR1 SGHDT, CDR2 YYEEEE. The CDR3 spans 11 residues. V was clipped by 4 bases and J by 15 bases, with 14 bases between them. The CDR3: CASSARTEWFF. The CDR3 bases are TGTGCCAGCAGCGCCCGGACAGAATGGTTCTTC. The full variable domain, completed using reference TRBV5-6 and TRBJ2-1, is DAGVTQSPTHLIKTRGQQVTLRCSPKSGHDTVSWYQQALGQGPQFIFQYYEEEERQRGNFPDRFSGHQFPNYSSELNVNALLLGDSALYLCASSARTEWFFGPGTRLTVL.

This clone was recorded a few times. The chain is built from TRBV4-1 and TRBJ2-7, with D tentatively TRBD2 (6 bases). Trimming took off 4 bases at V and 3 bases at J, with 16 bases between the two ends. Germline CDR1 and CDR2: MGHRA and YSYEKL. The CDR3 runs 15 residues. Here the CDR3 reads CASSPEEGLRYEQYF. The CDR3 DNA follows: TGCGCCAGCAGCCCGGAGGAGGGACTGCGCTACGAGCAGTACTTC.

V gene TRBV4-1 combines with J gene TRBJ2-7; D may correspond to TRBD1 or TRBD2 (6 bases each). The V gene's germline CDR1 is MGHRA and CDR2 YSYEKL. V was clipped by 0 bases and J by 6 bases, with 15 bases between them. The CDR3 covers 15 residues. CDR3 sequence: CASSQETGAFREQYF. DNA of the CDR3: TGCGCCAGCAGCCAAGAGACGGGGGCATTCCGCGAGCAGTACTTC.

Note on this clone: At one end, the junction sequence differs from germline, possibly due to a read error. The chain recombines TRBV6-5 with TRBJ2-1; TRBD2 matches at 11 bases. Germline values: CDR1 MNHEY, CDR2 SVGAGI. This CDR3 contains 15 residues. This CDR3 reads CASRYTSGGINEQFF. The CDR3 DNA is TGTGCCAGCCGTTACACTAGCGGGGGCATCAATGAGCAGTTCTTC.

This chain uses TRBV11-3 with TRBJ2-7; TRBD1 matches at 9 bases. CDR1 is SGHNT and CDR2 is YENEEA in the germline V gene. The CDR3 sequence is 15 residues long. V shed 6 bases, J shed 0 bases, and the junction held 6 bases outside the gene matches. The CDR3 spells CASRGDRVGSYEQYF. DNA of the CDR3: TGTGCCAGCAGAGGGGACAGGGTGGGCTCCTACGAGCAGTACTTC. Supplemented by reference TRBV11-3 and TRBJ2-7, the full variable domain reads EAGVVQSPRYKIIEKKQPVAFWCNPISGHNTLYWYLQNLGQGPELLIRYENEEAVDDSQLPKDRFSAERLKGVDSTLKIQPAELGDSAVYLCASRGDRVGSYEQYFGPGTRLTVT.

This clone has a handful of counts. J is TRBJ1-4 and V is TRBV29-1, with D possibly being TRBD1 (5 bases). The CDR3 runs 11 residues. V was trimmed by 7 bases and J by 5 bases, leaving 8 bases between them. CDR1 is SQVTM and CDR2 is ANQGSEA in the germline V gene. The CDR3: CSAGGNEKLFF. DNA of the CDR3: TGCAGCGCCGGGGGGAATGAAAAACTGTTTTTT.

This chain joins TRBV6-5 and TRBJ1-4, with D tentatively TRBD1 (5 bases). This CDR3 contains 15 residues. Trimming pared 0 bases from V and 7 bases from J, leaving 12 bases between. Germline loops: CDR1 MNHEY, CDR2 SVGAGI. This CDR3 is CASSYSRATLEKLFF. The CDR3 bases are TGTGCCAGCAGTTACTCCAGGGCCACCCTTGAAAAACTGTTTTTT.

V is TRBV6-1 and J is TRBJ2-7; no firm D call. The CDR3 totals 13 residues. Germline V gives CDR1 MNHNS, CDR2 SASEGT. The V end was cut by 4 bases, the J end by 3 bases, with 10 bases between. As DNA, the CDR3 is TGTGCCAGCAGTGTGACGAGAGGCTACGAGCAGTACTTC. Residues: CASSVTRGYEQYF.

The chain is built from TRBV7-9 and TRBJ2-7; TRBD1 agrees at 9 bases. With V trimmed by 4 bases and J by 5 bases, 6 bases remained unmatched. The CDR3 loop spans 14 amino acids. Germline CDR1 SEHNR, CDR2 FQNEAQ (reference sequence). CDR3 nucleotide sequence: TGTGCCAGCAGCTGGGACAGGGCCGGGGACGAGCAGTACTTC. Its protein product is CASSWDRAGDEQYF. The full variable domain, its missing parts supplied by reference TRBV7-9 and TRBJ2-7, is DTGVSQNPRHKITKRGQNVTFRCDPISEHNRLYWYRQTLGQGPEFLTYFQNEAQLEKSRLLSDRFSAERPKGSFSTLEIQRTEQGDSAMYLCASSWDRAGDEQYFGPGTRLTVT.

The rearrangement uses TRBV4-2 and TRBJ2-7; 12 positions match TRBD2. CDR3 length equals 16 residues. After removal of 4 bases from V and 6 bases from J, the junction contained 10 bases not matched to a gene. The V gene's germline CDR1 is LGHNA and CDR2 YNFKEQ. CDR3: CASSPGGLAGGREQYF. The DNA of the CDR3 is TGTGCCAGCAGCCCTGGAGGCCTAGCGGGGGGGCGCGAGCAGTACTTC.

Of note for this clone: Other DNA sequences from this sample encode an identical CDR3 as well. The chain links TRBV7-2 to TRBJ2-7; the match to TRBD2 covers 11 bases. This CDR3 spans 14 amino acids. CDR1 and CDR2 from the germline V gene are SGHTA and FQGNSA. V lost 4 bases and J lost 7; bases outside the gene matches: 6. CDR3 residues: CASSSLAGGGEQYF. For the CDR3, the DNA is TGTGCCAGCAGCTCCTTAGCGGGAGGGGGGGAGCAGTACTTC.

The chain's CDR3 is CASSRRGFGTEAFF. The CDR3 DNA sequence: TGTGCCAGCAGCCGAAGAGGGTTCGGCACTGAAGCTTTCTTT. The chain carries TRBV5-4 and TRBJ1-1, with no clear D. Germline V lookup: CDR1 SGHNT, CDR2 YYREEE (reference sequence). This CDR3 has 14 residues. V was trimmed by 4 bases and J by 4 bases, leaving 14 bases between them. The variable domain in full, completed from reference TRBV5-4 and TRBJ1-1, reads ETGVTQSPTHLIKTRGQQVTLRCSSQSGHNTVSWYQQALGQGPQFIFQYYREEENGRGNFPPRFSGLQFPNYSSELNVNALELDDSALYLCASSRRGFGTEAFFGQGTRLTVV.

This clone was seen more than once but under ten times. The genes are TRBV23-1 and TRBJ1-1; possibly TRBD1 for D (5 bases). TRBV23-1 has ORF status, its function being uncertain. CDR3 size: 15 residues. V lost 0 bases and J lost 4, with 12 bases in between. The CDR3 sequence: CASSQSGGARTEAFF. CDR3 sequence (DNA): TGCGCCAGCAGTCAATCGGGGGGAGCACGCACTGAAGCTTTCTTT.

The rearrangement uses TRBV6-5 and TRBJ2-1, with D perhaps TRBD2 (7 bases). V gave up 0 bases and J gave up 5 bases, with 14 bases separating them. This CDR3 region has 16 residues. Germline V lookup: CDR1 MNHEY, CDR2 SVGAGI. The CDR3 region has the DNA TGTGCCAGCAGTTACTCGTTCGGGGGGCCACACAATGAGCAGTTCTTC. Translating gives CASSYSFGGPHNEQFF.

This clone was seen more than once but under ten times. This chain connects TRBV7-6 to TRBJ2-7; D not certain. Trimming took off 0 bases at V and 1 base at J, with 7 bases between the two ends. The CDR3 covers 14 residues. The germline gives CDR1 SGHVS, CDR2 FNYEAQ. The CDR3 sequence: CASSLAQVSYEQYF. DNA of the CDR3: TGTGCCAGCAGCTTAGCGCAGGTTTCCTACGAGCAGTACTTC.